The clone carrying this TCR beta chain was found once. This sample was taken from a study of blood T cell repertoires in COVID-19. Study as a whole: Acute-phase and convalescent COVID-19 samples originated in the United States, Italy and Spain. T cells, B-cell-depleted T cells, or PBMCs supplied cDNA or gDNA.

How the authors handled the data: Amplified reference gene primers provided the basis for estimating nucleated cell counts. The assay was immunoSEQ multiplex PCR, and TCRdb's table has in-frame clones only and misses some. D and trimming come from the DNA, and the V and J calls and clone size come from that table. The sample contains about 230,000 clones, over 80% of which appear only once. The sample consisted of peripheral blood. The receptor comes from a woman between 65 and 79 years old with active or convalescent COVID-19.

The CDR3 nucleotides read TGTGCCAGCAGCCCGGAGGGACAGCTGAACACTGAAGCTTTCTTT. This translates into CASSPEGQLNTEAFF. V and J are TRBV5-4 and TRBJ1-1, with 7 bases matching TRBD1. In germline, CDR1 is SGHNT, CDR2 YYREEE (reference sequence). The junction had 6 bases not matched to a gene; V was cut back by 4 bases and J by 0 bases. The CDR3 totals 15 residues.